A single sample is the source of the 21 T cell receptor beta chains below, sequenced in a study of cytomegalovirus exposure and HLA in healthy donors. Primers included in the PCR were 60 Vbeta and 13 Jbeta primers. Profiling relied on immunoSEQ multiplex PCR, and the TCRdb table lists in-frame clones only, not all of them. The sample has over 80,000 clones, roughly 60% seen once. Sequencing was done on a sample of PBMCs. The receptor source for this set is a boy younger than 18 in good health and CMV-seropositive.

The J gene is TRBJ1-1, the V gene TRBV29-1, with D possibly being TRBD1 (6 bases). This CDR3 has 13 residues. CDR1 SQVTM and CDR2 ANQGSEA come from the germline V gene. The V end lost 5 bases, the J end lost 5 bases, and 15 bases lay between the germline ends. The CDR3 reads CSVLPGVGTEAFF. The DNA of the CDR3 is TGCAGCGTTTTACCAGGGGTAGGGACTGAAGCTTTCTTT.

In this sample, this clone turned up a few times. The chain couples TRBV5-4 to TRBJ1-4; D not certain. CDR1 is SGHNT and CDR2 is YYREEE in the germline V gene (reference sequence). The V gene lost 3 bases and the J gene lost 0 bases, with 9 bases spanning the gap. This CDR3 spans 15 amino acids. CDR3 sequence reads: CASSWGGATNEKLFF. The CDR3 DNA sequence: TGTGCCAGCAGCTGGGGAGGTGCAACTAATGAAAAACTGTTTTTT.

This clone has just a few counts. The rearrangement links TRBV4-3 to TRBJ1-1; no reliable D call. Germline loops: CDR1 LGHNA, CDR2 YSLEER. V lost 0 bases and J 1 base, leaving 9 bases between the germline ends. The CDR3 runs to 15 residues. The CDR3 sequence is CASSQDPSGNTEAFF. CDR3 in DNA: TGCGCCAGCAGCCAAGATCCCAGTGGGAACACTGAAGCTTTCTTT.

This clone turned up a few times. The genes are TRBV14 and TRBJ1-4; D uncertain. This CDR3 contains 15 residues. With 5 bases removed from V and 4 bases from J, the gap between germline ends came to 14 bases. The V gene's germline CDR1 is SGHDN and CDR2 FVKESK. Here the CDR3 reads CASSSTGNFNEKLFF. The CDR3 nucleotides read TGTGCCAGCAGCAGTACGGGGAACTTTAATGAAAAACTGTTTTTT.

The chain links TRBV29-1 to TRBJ1-2; 10 bases line up with TRBD1. The CDR3 is made up of 11 amino acids. J was trimmed by 7 bases and V by 7 bases; bases with no gene match: 3. Looked up from germline, CDR1 is SQVTM and CDR2 is ANQGSEA. The CDR3 bases are TGCAGCGGAGGACAGGGGGGTGGCTACACCTTC. Its translation: CSGGQGGGYTF.

This chain uses TRBV7-8 with TRBJ1-1; a weak D match, TRBD1 (6 bases). Trimming cost V 2 bases and J 2 bases, with 12 bases left between them. CDR3 length: 15 residues. Germline V gene lookup returns CDR1 SGHVS and CDR2 FQNEAQ. CDR3 sequence (DNA): TGTGCCAGCAGCTTACTAAGGACAGCCAACACTGAAGCTTTCTTT. This encodes CASSLLRTANTEAFF.

This clone was recorded a few times. Written as DNA, the CDR3 is TGTGCCTGGGAAGAGCCAGGAATAGCCAAAAACATTCAGTACTTC. As protein: CAWEEPGIAKNIQYF. The rearrangement uses TRBV30 and TRBJ2-4; D is unresolved. The CDR3 extends over 15 amino acids. Germline CDR1 is GTSNPN and CDR2 is SVGIG (reference sequence). Trimming shortened V by 5 bases and J by 0 bases, and 14 bases separated the two germline ends.

This clone was observed a single time. The genes are TRBV9 and TRBJ2-1, with 8 bases fitting TRBD2. J was trimmed by 2 bases and V by 0 bases; bases with no gene match: 4. The germline gives CDR1 SGDLS, CDR2 YYNGEE. This CDR3 is 16 amino acids long. The CDR3 region has the DNA TGTGCCAGCAGCGTAGCGGGGGGGCTAACCTACAATGAGCAGTTCTTC. Its protein is CASSVAGGLTYNEQFF.

The rearrangement uses TRBV4-1 and TRBJ2-7; 8 bases match TRBD1. CDR1 and CDR2 from the germline V gene are MGHRA and YSYEKL. The CDR3 totals 15 residues. The junction had 9 bases not matched to a gene; V was cut back by 3 bases and J by 5 bases. The DNA for the CDR3 is TGCGCCAGCAGCCACCCCGGACAGGGTGCCGACGAGCAGTACTTC. Residues: CASSHPGQGADEQYF.

V gene TRBV19 combines with J gene TRBJ1-1; D ambiguous. CDR1 is LNHDA and CDR2 is SQIVND in the germline V gene (reference sequence). Trimming shortened V by 9 bases and J by 4 bases, and 24 bases separated the two germline ends. This CDR3 is 16 amino acids long. The CDR3, as DNA: TGTGCCAGCCGAGAGTCAAAGGGCCGAGGGAGCACTGAAGCTTTCTTT. Its protein product is CASRESKGRGSTEAFF.

The gene calls are TRBV7-2 and TRBJ2-3; no definite D call. V was cut by 5 bases and J by 2 bases, with 14 bases left in between. The CDR3 loop spans 15 amino acids. Looked up from germline, CDR1 is SGHTA and CDR2 is FQGNSA. In DNA, the CDR3 is TGTGCCAGCAGCCTAAACCACGCTAACACAGATACGCAGTATTTT. The encoded protein is CASSLNHANTDTQYF.

This chain connects TRBV7-9 to TRBJ2-1; 13 bases line up with TRBD2. Germline CDR1 is SEHNR and CDR2 is FQNEAQ (reference sequence). V was clipped by 5 bases and J by 0 bases; unmatched bases: 7. This CDR3 has 18 residues. CDR3 residues: CASSGGTSGVSSYNEQFF. The CDR3 DNA reads TGTGCCAGCAGCGGTGGGACTAGCGGGGTGAGCTCCTACAATGAGCAGTTCTTC.

This clone was counted once. J is TRBJ1-1 and V is TRBV6-5, with 7 bases aligning to TRBD1. The CDR3 runs to 15 residues. Germline V gene lookup returns CDR1 MNHEY and CDR2 SVGAGI. Trimming took 6 bases from V and 1 from J; bases not matched to a gene: 8. For the CDR3, the DNA is TGTGCCAGCAGGTCCGCGGGACAGTCGAACACTGAAGCTTTCTTT. Residues: CASRSAGQSNTEAFF.

This clone appeared once. The chain links TRBV19 to TRBJ2-7; the D gene is possibly TRBD2 (5 bases). Germline V gene lookup returns CDR1 LNHDA and CDR2 SQIVND (reference sequence). V gave up 6 bases and J gave up 7 bases, with 16 bases separating them. The CDR3 is 13 amino acids. This chain's CDR3 is CASSPTGLREQYF. The DNA for the CDR3 is TGTGCCAGTAGCCCGACGGGGTTGAGGGAGCAGTACTTC. Complete variable domain (other parts from reference TRBV19 and TRBJ2-7): DGGITQSPKYLFRKEGQNVTLSCEQNLNHDAMYWYRQDPGQGLRLIYYSQIVNDFQKGDIAEGYSVSREKKESFPLTVTSAQKNPTAFYLCASSPTGLREQYFGPGTRLTVT.

The V gene is TRBV7-9, the J gene TRBJ1-6; no reliable D call. Per the germline V gene, CDR1 is SEHNR and CDR2 is FQNEAQ (reference sequence). This CDR3 region has 12 residues. V was clipped by 5 bases and J by 7 bases, with 6 bases between them. DNA of the CDR3: TGTGCCAGCAGCCCTTCGAATTCACCCCTCCACTTT. Protein sequence: CASSPSNSPLHF.

The rearrangement links TRBV11-2 to TRBJ1-2; TRBD1 aligns across 8 bases. The CDR3 loop spans 13 amino acids. Germline CDR1 is SGHAT and CDR2 is FQNNGV. Trimming at V came to 1 base and at J to 8 bases, leaving 3 bases not matched to a gene. The DNA for the CDR3 is TGTGCCAGCAGCTTAGGGACAGGGAGCGGCTACACCTTC. As protein: CASSLGTGSGYTF.

The chain links TRBV4-1 to TRBJ2-1; 11 bases are a match to TRBD2. The CDR3 is 16 amino acids. Per the germline V gene, CDR1 is MGHRA and CDR2 is YSYEKL. J lost 4 bases, V lost 3 bases, and 5 bases had no gene match. The DNA for the CDR3 is TGCGCCAGCAGCCAGACCCTAGCGGGGGGATACAATGAGCAGTTCTTC. This translates into CASSQTLAGGYNEQFF.

This clone was counted between two and nine times. The chain links TRBV9 to TRBJ1-1; no clear D. Germline V gene lookup returns CDR1 SGDLS and CDR2 YYNGEE. The CDR3 is made up of 12 amino acids. V was cut by 3 bases and J by 4 bases, with 7 bases left in between. CDR3 sequence: CASSASGTEAFF. CDR3 bases: TGTGCCAGCAGCGCTTCGGGCACTGAAGCTTTCTTT.

The chain couples TRBV12-5 to TRBJ1-1; 7 bases agree with TRBD1. Germline V CDR1 and CDR2: LGHNT, FRNRAP. The CDR3 length is 15 residues. V gave up 0 bases and J gave up 4 bases; unmatched junction bases: 5. CDR3 sequence (DNA): TGTGCTAGTGGTTTGGTACTCAGGGGGTCCACTGAAGCTTTCTTT. This sequence encodes CASGLVLRGSTEAFF.

The rearrangement joins TRBV7-2 to TRBJ2-5; the match to TRBD2 covers 7 bases. The V and J ends lost 0 bases and 3 bases, in that order; junction bases with no gene match: 1. CDR1 is SGHTA, CDR2 FQGNSA, per germline. The CDR3 consists of 14 residues. CDR3 region: CASSLAAGEETQYF. The DNA of the CDR3 is TGTGCCAGCAGCTTAGCTGCGGGGGAAGAGACCCAGTACTTC.

The gene calls are TRBV18 and TRBJ1-4; TRBD1 matches at 7 bases. The CDR3 spans 18 residues. Germline CDR1 KGHSH, CDR2 LQKENI. Germline trimming cut 3 bases from V and 8 bases from J; bases unmatched to any gene: 18. CDR3 coding DNA: TGTGCCAGCTCACCGACGAGACAGGGCATTGGTCGGGGGGAAAAACTGTTTTTT. Protein product: CASSPTRQGIGRGEKLFF.